This TCR beta chain emerged from a study of blood T cell repertoires in COVID-19. For the study at large: Samples representing acute and convalescent COVID-19 were sourced from the United States, Italy and Spain.

Assay: immunoSEQ multiplex PCR; the TCRdb copy retains only in-frame clones and omits some. The repertoire holds 250,000 to 300,000 clones, with around 90% as singletons. The CDR3 covers 14 residues. Germline loops: CDR1 LGHDT, CDR2 YNNKEL (reference sequence). Deletions cut 4 bases from V and 3 bases from J, with 12 bases between. J is TRBJ1-2 and V is TRBV3-1 (or the pseudogene TRBV3-2); D perhaps matches TRBD1 (5 bases). The sample consisted of peripheral blood. The sequence came from a woman aged 40 to 50 who had recovered from COVID-19. CDR3 sequence: CASSPSGGDYGYTF. The CDR3 DNA sequence: TGTGCCAGCAGCCCCAGTGGGGGGGACTATGGCTACACCTTC.